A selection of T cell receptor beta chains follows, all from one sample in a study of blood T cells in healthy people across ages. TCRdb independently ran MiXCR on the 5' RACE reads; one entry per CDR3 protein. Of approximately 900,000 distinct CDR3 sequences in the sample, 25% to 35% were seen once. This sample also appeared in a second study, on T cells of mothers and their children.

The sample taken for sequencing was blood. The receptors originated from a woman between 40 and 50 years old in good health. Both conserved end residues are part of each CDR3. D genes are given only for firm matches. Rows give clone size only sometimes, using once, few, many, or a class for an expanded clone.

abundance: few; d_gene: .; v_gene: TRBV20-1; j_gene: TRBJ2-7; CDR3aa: CSALDFSYEQYF; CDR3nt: TGCAGTGCTTTGGACTTTTCCTACGAGCAGTACTTC
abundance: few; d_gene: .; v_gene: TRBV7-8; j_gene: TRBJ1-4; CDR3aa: CASTKGPGEKLFF; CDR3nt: TGTGCCAGCACCAAGGGACCTGGAGAAAAACTGTTTTTT
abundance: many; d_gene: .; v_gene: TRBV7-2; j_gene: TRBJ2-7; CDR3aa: CASSPGHAKVHEQYF; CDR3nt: TGTGCCAGCAGCCCGGGACACGCGAAGGTCCACGAGCAGTACTTC
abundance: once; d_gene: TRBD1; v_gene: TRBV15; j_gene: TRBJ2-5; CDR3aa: CATSESRGPRGEETQYF; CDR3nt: TGTGCCACCAGCGAATCCAGGGGGCCGCGTGGCGAAGAGACCCAGTACTTC
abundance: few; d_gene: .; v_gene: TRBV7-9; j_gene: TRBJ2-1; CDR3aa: CASQAGIYNEQFF; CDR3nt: TGTGCCAGCCAGGCGGGGATCTACAATGAGCAGTTCTTC
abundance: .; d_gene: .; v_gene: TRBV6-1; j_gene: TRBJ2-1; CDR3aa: CASSEAGAPYNEQFF; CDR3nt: TGTGCCAGCAGTGAAGCAGGGGCCCCCTACAATGAGCAGTTCTTC
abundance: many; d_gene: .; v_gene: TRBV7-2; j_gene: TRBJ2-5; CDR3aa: CASSPQGHQETQYF; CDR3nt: TGTGCCAGCAGCCCGCAGGGCCACCAAGAGACCCAGTACTTC
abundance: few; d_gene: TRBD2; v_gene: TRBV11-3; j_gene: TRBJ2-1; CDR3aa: CASSLGLAGNYNEQFF; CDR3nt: TGTGCCAGCAGCCTGGGACTAGCGGGTAACTACAATGAGCAGTTCTTC
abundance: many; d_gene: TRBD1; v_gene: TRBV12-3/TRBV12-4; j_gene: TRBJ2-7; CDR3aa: CASSRAGQGYEQYF; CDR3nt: TGTGCCAGCAGCCGCGCGGGACAGGGGTACGAGCAGTACTTC
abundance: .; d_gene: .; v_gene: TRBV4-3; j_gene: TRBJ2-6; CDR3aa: CASSQDRGAPLSGANVLTF; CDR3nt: TGCGCCAGCAGCCAAGATCGAGGGGCCCCTCTCTCTGGGGCCAACGTCCTGACTTTC
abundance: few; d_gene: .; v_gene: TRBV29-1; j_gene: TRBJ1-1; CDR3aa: CSAIQQLNTEAFF; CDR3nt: TGCAGCGCCATACAGCAACTGAACACTGAAGCTTTCTTT
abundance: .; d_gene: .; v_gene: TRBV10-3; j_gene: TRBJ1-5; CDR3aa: CAISDNVGNQPQHF; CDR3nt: TGTGCCATCAGTGACAACGTGGGCAATCAGCCCCAGCATTTT
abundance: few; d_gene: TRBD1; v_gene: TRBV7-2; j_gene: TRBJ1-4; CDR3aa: CASRVGTGGKRFF; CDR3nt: TGTGCCAGCAGAGTCGGGACAGGCGGAAAACGGTTTTTT
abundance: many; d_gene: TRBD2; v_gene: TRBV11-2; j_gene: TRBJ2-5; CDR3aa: CASSAGTSGPQETQYF; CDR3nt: TGTGCCAGCAGCGCCGGGACTAGCGGACCTCAAGAGACCCAGTACTTC
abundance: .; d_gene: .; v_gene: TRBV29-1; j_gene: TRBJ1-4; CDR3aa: CSVAQGTTNEKLFF; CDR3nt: TGCAGCGTTGCTCAGGGCACAACTAATGAAAAACTGTTTTTT
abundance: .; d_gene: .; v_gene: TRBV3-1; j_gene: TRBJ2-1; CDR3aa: CASSQAGARNEQFF; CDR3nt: TGTGCCAGCAGCCAAGCTGGGGCCCGGAATGAGCAGTTCTTC
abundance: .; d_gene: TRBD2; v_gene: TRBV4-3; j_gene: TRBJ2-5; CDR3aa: CASSQDPVGGMETQYF; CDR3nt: TGCGCCAGCAGCCAAGACCCCGTGGGAGGGATGGAGACCCAGTACTTC
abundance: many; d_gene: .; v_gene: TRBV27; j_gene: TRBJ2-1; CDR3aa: CASSPEGAAYNEQFF; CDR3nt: TGTGCCAGCAGTCCCGAAGGGGCGGCCTACAATGAGCAGTTCTTC
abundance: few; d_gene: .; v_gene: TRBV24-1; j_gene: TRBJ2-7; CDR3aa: CATSGGGSSYNEQYF; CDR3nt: TGTGCCACCAGTGGAGGAGGGAGCTCCTACAATGAGCAGTACTTC
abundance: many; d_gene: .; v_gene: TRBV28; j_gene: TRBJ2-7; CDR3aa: CASSSSLYEQYF; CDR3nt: TGTGCCAGCAGTTCTTCCCTTTACGAGCAGTACTTC
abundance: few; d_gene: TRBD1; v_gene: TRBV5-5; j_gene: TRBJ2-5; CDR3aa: CASSVANRGQETQYF; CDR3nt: TGTGCCAGCAGCGTAGCTAACAGGGGCCAAGAGACCCAGTACTTC
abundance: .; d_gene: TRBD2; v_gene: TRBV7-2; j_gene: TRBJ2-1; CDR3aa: CASSRRLSGAGGPDNEQFF; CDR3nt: TGTGCCAGCAGCCGAAGGCTGAGCGGGGCGGGGGGGCCGGACAATGAGCAGTTCTTC
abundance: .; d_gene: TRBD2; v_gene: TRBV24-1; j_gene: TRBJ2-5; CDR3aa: CATSDPTSGGALGQETQYF; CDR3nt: TGTGCCACCAGTGACCCTACTAGCGGGGGGGCCCTAGGACAAGAGACCCAGTACTTC
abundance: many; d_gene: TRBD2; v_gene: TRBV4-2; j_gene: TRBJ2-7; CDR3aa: CASSQESKRGAPYEQYF; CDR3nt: TGTGCCAGCAGCCAAGAATCTAAGCGGGGGGCCCCCTACGAGCAGTACTTC
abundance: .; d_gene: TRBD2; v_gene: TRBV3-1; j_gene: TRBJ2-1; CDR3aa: CASSQGTSGRDEQFF; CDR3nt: TGTGCCAGCAGCCAAGGAACTAGCGGGAGAGATGAGCAGTTCTTC
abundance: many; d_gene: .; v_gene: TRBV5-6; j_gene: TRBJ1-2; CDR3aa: CASSFYDSNYGYTF; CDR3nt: TGTGCCAGCAGCTTCTACGACAGTAACTATGGCTACACCTTC
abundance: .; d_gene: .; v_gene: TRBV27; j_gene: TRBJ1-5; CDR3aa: CASSVYREMPQHF; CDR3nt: TGTGCCAGCAGTGTATACAGGGAAATGCCCCAGCATTTT
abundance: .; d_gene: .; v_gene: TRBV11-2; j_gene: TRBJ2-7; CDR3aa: CASSSMGRGTYEQYF; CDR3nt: TGTGCCAGCAGCTCAATGGGTAGGGGGACCTACGAGCAGTACTTC
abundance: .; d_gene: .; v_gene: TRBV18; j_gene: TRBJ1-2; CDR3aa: CASSDSGTHLYGYTF; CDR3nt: TGTGCCAGCTCAGATTCCGGGACACATCTCTATGGCTACACCTTC
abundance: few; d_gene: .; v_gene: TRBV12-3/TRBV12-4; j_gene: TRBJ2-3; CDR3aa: CASRTPSRDTQYF; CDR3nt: TGTGCCAGCAGGACCCCCAGTCGAGATACGCAGTATTTT
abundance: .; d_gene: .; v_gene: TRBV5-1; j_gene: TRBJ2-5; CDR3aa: CASNRAGETQYF; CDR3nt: TGCGCCAGCAATCGCGCCGGGGAGACCCAGTACTTC
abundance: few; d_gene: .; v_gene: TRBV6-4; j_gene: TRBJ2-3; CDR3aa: CAARGSSTDTQYF; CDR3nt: TGTGCCGCCAGGGGCAGTAGCACAGATACGCAGTATTTT
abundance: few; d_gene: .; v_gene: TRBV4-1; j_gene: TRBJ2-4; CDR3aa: CASSQALEGDFGKNIQYF; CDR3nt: TGCGCCAGCAGCCAAGCTCTTGAGGGTGATTTTGGCAAAAACATTCAGTACTTC
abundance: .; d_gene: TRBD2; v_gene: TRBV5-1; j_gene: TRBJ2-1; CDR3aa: CASRTSGGAINEQFF; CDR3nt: TGCGCCAGCAGGACTAGCGGGGGGGCTATCAATGAGCAGTTCTTC
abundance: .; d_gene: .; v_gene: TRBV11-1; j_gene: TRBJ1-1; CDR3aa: CASGEAGGRGAEAFF; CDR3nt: TGTGCCAGCGGCGAGGCCGGGGGCCGTGGGGCTGAAGCTTTCTTT
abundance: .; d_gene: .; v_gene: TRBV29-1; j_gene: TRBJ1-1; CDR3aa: CSVEGHGQAEAFF; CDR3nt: TGCAGCGTTGAAGGTCATGGGCAGGCTGAAGCTTTCTTT
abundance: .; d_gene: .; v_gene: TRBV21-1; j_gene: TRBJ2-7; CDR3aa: CASRRADGYEQYF; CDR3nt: TGTGCCAGCAGAAGGGCAGACGGGTACGAGCAGTACTTC
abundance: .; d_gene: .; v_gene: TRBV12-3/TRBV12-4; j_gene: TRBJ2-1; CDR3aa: CASTSERGAGVGEQFF; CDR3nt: TGTGCCAGCACCTCAGAGAGGGGGGCGGGGGTGGGGGAGCAGTTCTTC
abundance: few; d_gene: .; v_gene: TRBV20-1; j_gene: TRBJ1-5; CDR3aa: CSASGTRGHQPQHF; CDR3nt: TGCAGTGCTAGCGGGACAAGGGGACACCAGCCCCAGCATTTT